This TCR beta chain appears in the sequencing data of a study of T cell repertoires in cytomegalovirus infection. For the study at large: The public TCR beta signatures pointed to both CMV infection and matching HLA type. The study, taken as a whole, reports: Within the response measured ex vivo, HLA-C-restricted CMV-specific TCR beta clonotypes were dominant. Identification of carriers of CMV plus the relevant HLA was performed using cumulative public TCR beta family frequency.

TCRdb analysed the reads with MiXCR anew, one entry per CDR3 protein. The sample holds over 100,000 distinct CDR3 sequences; approximately 15% are singletons and the top ten take 8% to 9.5%. This clonotype has a count of ten or more. Its antigen remains unknown. The CDR3 is 16 residues long. V dropped 5 bases and J dropped 6 bases, with 20 bases sitting between them. The genes are TRBV12-3 or TRBV12-4 and TRBJ1-5, with D tentatively TRBD1 (5 bases). What was sequenced was PBMCs. The receptor was isolated from a human donor in good health (CMV status not recorded). Some clones in this sample may be carry-over from other donors' samples. CDR3 sequence reads: CASSLGKGTAGQPQHF. CDR3 bases: TGTGCCAGCAGTCTAGGGAAGGGGACGGCCGGTCAGCCCCAGCATTTT.